The source of this T cell receptor (beta chain) is a study of blood T cell repertoires in COVID-19. Study-level background: The origin of the acute and convalescent COVID-19 samples was the United States, Italy and Spain.

Methods used by the authors: Reference gene primer amplification gave nucleated cell count estimates. The protocol was immunoSEQ multiplex PCR, while the TCRdb copy is restricted to in-frame clones and leaves out a portion. That table is the source of V, J and clone size, and D and trimming were worked out from the DNA. Among approximately 260,000 clones listed, 70% to 90% were seen once. The germline CDR1 and CDR2 sequences are LNHDA and SQIVND (reference sequence). With 1 base clipped from V and 5 bases from J, the junction kept 5 bases outside the gene matches. The CDR3 runs 16 residues. The TCR sequence derives from a woman aged 40 to 55 who had recovered from COVID-19. The gene calls are TRBV19 and TRBJ2-1, with 10 bases aligning to TRBD2. Sequencing was performed on peripheral blood. The chain's CDR3 is CASSIVGLAENNEQFF. CDR3 in DNA: TGTGCCAGTAGTATAGTAGGACTAGCGGAAAACAATGAGCAGTTCTTC.